The present entry profiles one T cell receptor beta chain with its context. This clone was recorded once. The target of this receptor is not known. No much larger clone exists at a distance of one base, and base qualities are not known. Collaborating institutions collected whole blood in K2EDTA tubes following their own protocols. Collaborator samples were shipped for TCRbeta analysis as frozen whole blood, isolated PBMCs, or DNA extracted from either sample type. This sample is part of a study of blood T cell repertoires in COVID-19 (dated by TCRdb to between 2020 and 2021). Background on the whole study: Samples from collaborators originated in the United States, Italy and Spain and spanned both the acute and convalescent phases of COVID-19. The material from the prospective study consisted of cDNA or gDNA derived from T cells, B-cell-depleted T cells, or PBMCs. The dataset comprised deeply sampled blood TCRbeta repertoires from subjects exposed to, actively infected with, or recovered from COVID-19. The repertoires were made available in a free public database intended to serve as a resource for research on the immune response to SARS-CoV-2. Samples were obtained from the ongoing ImmuneRACE study (first 160 participants) and from some 1,300 subjects provided by 6 global collaborators. Nearly every sample came with metadata listing a de-identified subject ID, COVID-19 status, age in years and sex. Where available, HLA class I and class II types were obtained from metadata supplied by the sample provider rather than from assay-based typing.

The immunoSEQ Assay, a bias-controlled multiplex PCR, was used to amplify TCRbeta CDR3 regions from genomic DNA. The published analysis was carried out like this. The number of nucleated cells in each sample was estimated from the amplification of reference gene primers within the assay. Sequence reads were collapsed and filtered to measure the absolute abundance of every unique TCRbeta CDR3 rearrangement. For each sample, productive Simpson clonality was calculated as the square root of Simpson's diversity index over productive rearrangements. TCRdb provides this immuneACCESS table in a form limited to in-frame rearrangements. Some clones are lacking; in checked studies, under half of them reflect an unresolved V gene, and why the rest are absent is not known. V and J calls plus clone size are reproduced from that table; the DNA served to infer D and trimming. Counted in this sample were around 70,000 clones; about four fifths of them appeared once. The top ten constitute 20% to 25% of the sample.

Overall results and qualifications from the work: The amount of clinical and demographic metadata varied by source and participant and was provided uncurated.

CDR1 and CDR2 are read off the germline V gene as SGHTA and FQGTGA. Measured from the cysteine to the phenylalanine, the CDR3 is 15 residues long. The read is trimmed to its CDR3 DNA, 45 bases read in frame from base 1. The V and J ends are trimmed by 2 bases and 0 bases, leaving 8 bases between them. The sample comprised peripheral blood. The source of this sequence is a man in his sixties or seventies with acute or convalescent COVID-19. The V and J genes are TRBV7-3 and TRBJ2-1; the D segment cannot be called with confidence. The CDR3 region reads CASSLGQLSYNEQFF. DNA sequence: TGTGCCAGCAGCTTAGGGCAGCTCTCCTACAATGAGCAGTTCTTC. The CDR3 plus the reference TRBV7-3 and TRBJ2-1 genes for the other parts give the full variable domain: GAGVSQTPSNKVTEKGKYVELRCDPISGHTALYWYRQSLGQGPEFLIYFQGTGAADDSGLPNDRFFAVRPEGSVSTLKIQRTERGDSAVYLCASSLGQLSYNEQFFGPGTRLTVL.